This TCR beta chain was identified during a study of PD-L1 blockade in urothelial cancer. Overall study context: Most patients, about nine tenths of the roughly 30, were males with bladder-origin cancer. Researchers looked at the blood 3 weeks (second dose) and 6 weeks after treatment began. Typically, measured as a median, blood samples had 110,000 to 150,000 T cells.

TCRdb's copy holds only in-frame clones and misses some; the assay was immunoSEQ multiplex PCR. The table has more than 55,000 clones, 86% seen once. Germline V CDR1 and CDR2: SEHNR, FQNEAQ (reference sequence). The CDR3 contains 17 residues. V was clipped by 1 base and J by 2 bases; unmatched bases: 7. This TCR derives from a man in his fifties or sixties with urothelial cancer. The rearrangement links TRBV7-9 to TRBJ2-7; 11 bases are shared with TRBD2. Sequenced here: PBMCs, sampled around atezolizumab (anti-PD-L1) treatment. In nucleotides, the CDR3 is TGTGCCAGCAGCTTAGATGGGACTAGCGGAGACGCCTACGAGCAGTACTTC. This sequence encodes CASSLDGTSGDAYEQYF.